This TCR beta chain was found in a study of blood T cell repertoires in COVID-19. The recovered donors of Cohort 3 showed two negative PCRs, clearance, or symptom resolution. Produced via immunoSEQ multiplex PCR; TCRdb's table is partial and in-frame only. The table records 180,000 or so clones, roughly 80% of them present only once. CDR3 size: 14 residues. Germline V gene data show CDR1 as SGHDN and CDR2 as FVKESK. Trimming stripped 0 bases from V and 7 bases from J, with 12 bases between. This TCR was recovered from a man over 45 who had recovered from COVID-19. Sequenced input: PBMCs or T cells enriched from blood (not recorded which). The chain employs TRBV14 and TRBJ1-2; weak D call: TRBD1 (6 bases). In DNA, the CDR3 is TGTGCCAGCAGCCAAGATAGCAGGGGCCGTGGCTACACCTTC. It translates to CASSQDSRGRGYTF.